This T cell receptor beta chain was identified in a study of memory CD4+ T cells and cytomegalovirus serostatus. Study as a whole: Healthy Belgian adult donors included roughly nine CMV-positive and some 24 CMV-negative people. Study-level points and caveats: 67 of 164 known CMV-associated TCRbeta sequences appeared in CD4+ memory. The CMV-associated TCR signature appears largely within the CD4+ memory repertoire.

This table comes from immunoSEQ multiplex PCR, and its TCRdb copy is limited to in-frame clones, with some not included. The table has about 60,000 clones, roughly 84% seen once. V lost 3 bases and J lost 5; bases outside the gene matches: 12. The CDR3 loop spans 16 amino acids. The germline V gene encodes CDR1 MDHEN and CDR2 SYDVKM. The sort gate was single viable CD3+CD4+CD8-CD45RO+ cells for memory CD4+ T cells. Positive selection with CD4 microbeads enriched total CD4+ T cells. Points on this clone: What it binds is unknown.

The specimen was memory CD4+ T cells from blood. This receptor was obtained from an adult in good health and CMV-seronegative. Some clones in this sample may be carry-over from other donors' samples. The V call is TRBV28, the J call TRBJ2-5, with 7 bases lining up with TRBD2. The CDR3 DNA reads TGTGCCAGCAGTTTGGCGGGAGTTCGTTCCGCTGAGACCCAGTACTTC. It is translated as CASSLAGVRSAETQYF.